Detailed here is one T cell receptor beta chain. Its binding antigen is unknown. Base qualities were left out, and no much larger clone turns up one base away. The instrument given in TCRdb is Illumina HiSeq 1500. In-frame beta chains were kept once TCRdb had trimmed the public reads at Q25 with fastp and called clones with MiXCR. Rows are combined by CDR3 protein, so each entry shows the most common genes and DNA. The sample yields 450,000 to 600,000 distinct CDR3 sequences; about two fifths were counted once. About 41% of the sample is taken by the ten largest. The record originates from a study of T cell repertoires in cytomegalovirus infection (dated by TCRdb to about 2019). About the full investigation: Peptide stimulations targeted recently identified HLA-C-restricted CMV epitopes, whose presentation resists viral immunomodulation, together with well-studied HLA-B-restricted epitopes. Donor HLA type was relevant to the analysis, as public TCR beta signatures indicated carriage of CMV infection together with the matching HLA type.

Broad study findings and their caveats: The ex vivo response was dominated by HLA-C-restricted CMV-specific TCR beta clonotypes, and the single most frequent clonotype in two of eight donors was supplied by these HLA-C-restricted clonotypes. In both this cohort and an independent roughly 350-donor cohort, the cumulative frequency of public TCR beta family members distinguished carriers of CMV infection plus the relevant HLA type.

According to the study, the label for this sample's treatment or condition signals: in vitro stimulation with specific CMV peptide epitopes to enrich CMV-specific T cells. The source was cultured PBMCs, collected from culture after CMV antigen stimulation. The TCR originated in a human donor in good health (CMV status not recorded). Some clones in this sample may be carry-over from other donors' samples.

The nucleotide sequence reads as follows: TGTGCCAGCAGCAAAAACCCTCAGGGGGAGCAGTACTTC. It translates as CASSKNPQGEQYF. Recombination joined TRBV7-7 with TRBJ2-7; tentative D gene TRBD1, with 6 bases matching. At the junction V is shortened by 5 bases and J by 7 bases, with 15 bases in between. CDR3 length: 13 amino acids, cysteine to phenylalanine. Only the CDR3 DNA is retained, 39 bases long and in frame from the first base. The germline V gene (reference sequence) yields SSHAT for CDR1 and FNYEAQ for CDR2. Beyond the CDR3, the reference TRBV7-7 and TRBJ2-7 genes provide the residues; the full variable domain reads: GAGVSQSPRYKVTKRGQDVTLRCDPISSHATLYWYQQALGQGPEFLTYFNYEAQPDKSGLPSDRFSAERPEGSISTLTIQRTEQRDSAMYRCASSKNPQGEQYFGPGTRLTVT.